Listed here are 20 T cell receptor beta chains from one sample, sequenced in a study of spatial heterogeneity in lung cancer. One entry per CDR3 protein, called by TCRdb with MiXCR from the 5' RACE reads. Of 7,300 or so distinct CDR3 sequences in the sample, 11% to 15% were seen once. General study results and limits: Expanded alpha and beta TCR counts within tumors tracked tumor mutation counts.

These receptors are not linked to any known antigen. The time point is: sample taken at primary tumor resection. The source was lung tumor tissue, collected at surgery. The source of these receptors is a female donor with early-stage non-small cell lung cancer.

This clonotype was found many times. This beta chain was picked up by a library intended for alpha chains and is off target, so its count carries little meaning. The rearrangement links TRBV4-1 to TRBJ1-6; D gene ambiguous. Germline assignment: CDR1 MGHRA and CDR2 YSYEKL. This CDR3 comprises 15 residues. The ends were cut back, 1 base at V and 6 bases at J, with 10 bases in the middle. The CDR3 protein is CASSQGTLTNSPLHF. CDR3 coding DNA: TGCGCCAGCAGCCAAGGGACCTTAACTAATTCACCCCTCCACTTT.

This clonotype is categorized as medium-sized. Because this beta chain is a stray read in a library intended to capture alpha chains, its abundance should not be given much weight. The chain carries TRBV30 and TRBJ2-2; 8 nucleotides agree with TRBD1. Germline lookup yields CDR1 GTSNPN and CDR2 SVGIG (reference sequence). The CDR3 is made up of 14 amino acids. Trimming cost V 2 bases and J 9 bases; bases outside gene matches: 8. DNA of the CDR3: TGTGCCTGGAGTTCAGGGGGCGGGACATGGGAGCTGTTTTTT. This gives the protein CAWSSGGGTWELFF.

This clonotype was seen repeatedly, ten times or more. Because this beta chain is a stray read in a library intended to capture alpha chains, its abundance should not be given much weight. CDR3 coding DNA: TGTGCCAGCAGCCAACGGGGGTCTGGAAACACCATATATTTT. Encoded protein: CASSQRGSGNTIYF. V usage is TRBV3-1 and J usage is TRBJ1-3; possible D gene TRBD1, 5 bases. CDR1 and CDR2 (germline): LGHDT, YNNKEL (reference sequence). The CDR3 length is 14 residues. Trimming left V 2 bases short and J 1 base short, with 6 bases between.

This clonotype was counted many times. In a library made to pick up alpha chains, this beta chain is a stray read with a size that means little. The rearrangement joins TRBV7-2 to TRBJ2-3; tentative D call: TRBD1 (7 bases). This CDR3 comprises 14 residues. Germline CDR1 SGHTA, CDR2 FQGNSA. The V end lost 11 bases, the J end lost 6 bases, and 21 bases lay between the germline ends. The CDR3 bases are TGTGCCGAAGGGGGGCGGACAGGAGGCGATACGCAGTATTTT. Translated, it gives CAEGGRTGGDTQYF.

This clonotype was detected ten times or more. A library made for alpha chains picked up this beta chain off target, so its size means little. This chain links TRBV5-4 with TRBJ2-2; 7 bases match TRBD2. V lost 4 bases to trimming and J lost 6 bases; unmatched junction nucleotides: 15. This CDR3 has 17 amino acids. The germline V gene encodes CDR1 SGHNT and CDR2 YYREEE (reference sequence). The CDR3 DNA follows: TGTGCCAGCAGCCGCGCGGCGGGGGTGTTCTATGCCGGGGAGCTGTTTTTT. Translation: CASSRAAGVFYAGELFF.

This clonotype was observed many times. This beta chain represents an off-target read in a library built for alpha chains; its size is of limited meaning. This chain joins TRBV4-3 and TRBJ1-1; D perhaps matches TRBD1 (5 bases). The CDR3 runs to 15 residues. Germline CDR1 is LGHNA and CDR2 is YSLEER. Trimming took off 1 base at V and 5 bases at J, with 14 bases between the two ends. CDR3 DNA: TGCGCCAGCAGCCAAGCGAGCACGGAGGGGACTGAAGCTTTCTTT. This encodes CASSQASTEGTEAFF.

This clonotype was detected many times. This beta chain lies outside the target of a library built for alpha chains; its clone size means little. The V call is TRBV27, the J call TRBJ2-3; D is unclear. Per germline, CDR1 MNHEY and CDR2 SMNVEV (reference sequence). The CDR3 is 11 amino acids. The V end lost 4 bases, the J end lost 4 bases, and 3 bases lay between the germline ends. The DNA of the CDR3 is TGTGCCAGCAGTTATTCAGATACGCAGTATTTT. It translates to CASSYSDTQYF.

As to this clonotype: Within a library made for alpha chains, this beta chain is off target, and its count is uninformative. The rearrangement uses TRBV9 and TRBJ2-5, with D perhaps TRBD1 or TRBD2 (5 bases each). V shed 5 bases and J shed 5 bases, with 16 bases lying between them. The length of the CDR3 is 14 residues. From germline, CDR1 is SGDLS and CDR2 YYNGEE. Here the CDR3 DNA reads TGTGCCAGCAGTCTACAGGTTGGCGGGGAGACCCAGTACTTC. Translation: CASSLQVGGETQYF. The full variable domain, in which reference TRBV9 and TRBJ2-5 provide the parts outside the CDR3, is DSGVTQTPKHLITATGQRVTLRCSPRSGDLSVYWYQQSLDQGLQFLIQYYNGEERAKGNILERFSAQQFPDLHSELNLSSLELGDSALYFCASSLQVGGETQYFGPGTRLLVL.

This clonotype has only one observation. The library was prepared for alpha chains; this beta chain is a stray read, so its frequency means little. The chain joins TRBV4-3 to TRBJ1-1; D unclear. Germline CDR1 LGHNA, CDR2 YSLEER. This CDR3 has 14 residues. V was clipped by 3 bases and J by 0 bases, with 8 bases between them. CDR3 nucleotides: TGCGCCAGCAGCCATAGCTTTATGAACACTGAAGCTTTCTTT. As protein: CASSHSFMNTEAFF.

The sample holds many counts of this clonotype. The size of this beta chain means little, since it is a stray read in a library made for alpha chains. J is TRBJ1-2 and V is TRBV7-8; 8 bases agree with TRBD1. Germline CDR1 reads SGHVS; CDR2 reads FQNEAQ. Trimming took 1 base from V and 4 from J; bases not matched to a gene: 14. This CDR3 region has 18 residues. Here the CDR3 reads CASSLGKHRTGRSYGYTF. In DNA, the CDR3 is TGTGCCAGCAGCTTAGGCAAACATAGGACAGGGCGGAGCTATGGCTACACCTTC.

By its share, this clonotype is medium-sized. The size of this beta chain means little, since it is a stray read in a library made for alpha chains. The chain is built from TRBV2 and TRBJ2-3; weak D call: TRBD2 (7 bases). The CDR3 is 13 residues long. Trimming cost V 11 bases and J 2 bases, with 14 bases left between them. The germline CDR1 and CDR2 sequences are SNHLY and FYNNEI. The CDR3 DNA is TGTGCCGGATGGGGGGGGCACACAGATACGCAGTATTTT. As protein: CAGWGGHTDTQYF.

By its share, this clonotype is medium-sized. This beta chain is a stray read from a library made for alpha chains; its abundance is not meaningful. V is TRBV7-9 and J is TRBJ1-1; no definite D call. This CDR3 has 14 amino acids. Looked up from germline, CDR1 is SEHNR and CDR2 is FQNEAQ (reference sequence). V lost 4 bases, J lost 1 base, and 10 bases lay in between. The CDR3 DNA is TGTGCCAGCAGCTCCTTTGGGCGGAACACTGAAGCTTTCTTT. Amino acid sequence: CASSSFGRNTEAFF.

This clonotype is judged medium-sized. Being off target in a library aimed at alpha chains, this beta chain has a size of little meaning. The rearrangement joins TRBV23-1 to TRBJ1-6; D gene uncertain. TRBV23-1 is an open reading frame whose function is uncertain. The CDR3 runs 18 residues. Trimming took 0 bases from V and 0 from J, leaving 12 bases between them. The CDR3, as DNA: TGCGCCAGCAGTCAATCCAGGACTATTGTCTCCTATAATTCACCCCTCCACTTT. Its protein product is CASSQSRTIVSYNSPLHF.

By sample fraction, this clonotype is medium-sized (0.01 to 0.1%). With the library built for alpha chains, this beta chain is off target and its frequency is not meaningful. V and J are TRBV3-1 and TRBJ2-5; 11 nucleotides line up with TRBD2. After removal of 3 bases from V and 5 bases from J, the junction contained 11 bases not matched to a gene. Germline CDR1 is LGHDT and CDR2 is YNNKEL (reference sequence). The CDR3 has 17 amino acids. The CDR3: CASSHPVIAGGPETQYF. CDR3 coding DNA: TGTGCCAGCAGCCACCCGGTAATAGCGGGGGGGCCGGAGACCCAGTACTTC.

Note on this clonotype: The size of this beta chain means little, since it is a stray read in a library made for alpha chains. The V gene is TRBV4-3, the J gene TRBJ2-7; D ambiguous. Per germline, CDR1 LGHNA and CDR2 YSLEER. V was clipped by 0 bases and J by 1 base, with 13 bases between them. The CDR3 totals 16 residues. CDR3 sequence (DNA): TGCGCCAGCAGCCAAGAAAACCCGGGCCCATCCTACGAGCAGTACTTC. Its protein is CASSQENPGPSYEQYF.

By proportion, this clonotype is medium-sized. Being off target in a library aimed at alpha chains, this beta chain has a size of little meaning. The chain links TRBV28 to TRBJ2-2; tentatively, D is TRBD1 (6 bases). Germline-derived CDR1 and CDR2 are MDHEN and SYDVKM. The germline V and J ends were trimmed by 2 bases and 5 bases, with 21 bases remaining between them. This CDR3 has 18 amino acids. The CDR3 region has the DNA TGTGCCAGCAGTTTAGTTCGGTGGGCAGGGGCCGGAACCGGGGAGCTGTTTTTT. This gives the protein CASSLVRWAGAGTGELFF.

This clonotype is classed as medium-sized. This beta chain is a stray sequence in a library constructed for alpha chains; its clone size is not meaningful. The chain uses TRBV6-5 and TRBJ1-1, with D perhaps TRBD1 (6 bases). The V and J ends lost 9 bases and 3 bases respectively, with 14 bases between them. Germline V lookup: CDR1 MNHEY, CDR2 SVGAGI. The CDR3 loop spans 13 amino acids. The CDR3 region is CASYRAWDTEAFF. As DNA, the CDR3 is TGTGCCAGTTACAGGGCGTGGGACACTGAAGCTTTCTTT.

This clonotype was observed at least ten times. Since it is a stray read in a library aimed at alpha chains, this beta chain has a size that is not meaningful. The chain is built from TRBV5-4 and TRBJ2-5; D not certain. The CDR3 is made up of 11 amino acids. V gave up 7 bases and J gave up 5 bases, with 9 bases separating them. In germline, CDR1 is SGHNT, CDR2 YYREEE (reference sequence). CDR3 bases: TGTGCCAGCCGGTATGGTGAGACCCAGTACTTC. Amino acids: CASRYGETQYF.

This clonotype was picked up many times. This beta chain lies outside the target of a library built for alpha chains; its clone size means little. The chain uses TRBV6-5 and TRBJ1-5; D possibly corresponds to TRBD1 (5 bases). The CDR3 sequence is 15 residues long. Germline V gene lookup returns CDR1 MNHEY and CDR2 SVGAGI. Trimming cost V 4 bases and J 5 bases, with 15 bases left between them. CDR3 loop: CASSSLGSGDQPQHF. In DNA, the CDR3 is TGTGCCAGCAGTTCCTTAGGCTCGGGGGATCAGCCCCAGCATTTT.

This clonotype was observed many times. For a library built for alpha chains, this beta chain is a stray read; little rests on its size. This CDR3 is CASSWQTGGNTGELFF. DNA of the CDR3: TGTGCCAGCAGCTGGCAGACAGGGGGGAACACCGGGGAGCTGTTTTTT. The V gene is TRBV7-2, the J gene TRBJ2-2; the match to TRBD1 covers 9 bases. The V segment lost 4 bases and the J segment 1 base; nucleotides outside the gene matches: 4. This CDR3 is built from 16 residues. Germline V lookup: CDR1 SGHTA, CDR2 FQGNSA. Full variable domain (missing parts from reference TRBV7-2 and TRBJ2-2): GAGVSQSPSNKVTEKGKDVELRCDPISGHTALYWYRQSLGQGLEFLIYFQGNSAPDKSGLPSDRFSAERTGGSVSTLTIQRTQQEDSAVYLCASSWQTGGNTGELFFGEGSRLTVL.